One sample yielded the 8 T cell receptor beta chains listed below, sequenced in a study of siplizumab effects on memory and regulatory T cells (dated by TCRdb to about 2019). Library creation used the immunoSEQ multiplex PCR assay. Imported from immuneACCESS, the table was reduced by TCRdb to in-frame sequences with V and J called. These copies leave out some clones; in studies compared against another copy, an unresolved V gene accounts for under half, and the cause of the remainder is not known. This sample gives 100,000 to 120,000 clones in total; around nine tenths of them show up just once. The ten largest clones represent 1% to 1.5% of the sample. The sequenced sample was CD4+ T cells sorted from blood. The origin of the receptors is a human donor in good health.

V usage is TRBV14 and J usage is TRBJ2-3, with D uncertain. Trimming left V 3 bases short and J 5 bases short, with 18 bases between. The CDR3 has 16 residues. Germline V CDR1 and CDR2: SGHDN, FVKESK. CDR3 bases: TGTGCCAGCAGCCAGCCTCGCGCGGACCGTGGAGATACGCAGTATTTT. Amino acid sequence: CASSQPRADRGDTQYF.

This chain joins TRBV6-1 and TRBJ1-5; no clear D. This CDR3 has 13 residues. Per germline, CDR1 MNHNS and CDR2 SASEGT. Trimming left V 3 bases short and J 5 bases short, with 8 bases between. This chain's CDR3 is CASSETGDQPQHF. In DNA, the CDR3 is TGTGCCAGCAGTGAGACGGGAGATCAGCCCCAGCATTTT.

The chain employs TRBV11-3 and TRBJ2-2; D is unresolved. The CDR3 spans 13 residues. V was pared by 5 bases and J by 7 bases, with 11 bases between. Germline CDR1 reads SGHNT; CDR2 reads YENEEA. The CDR3 DNA follows: TGTGCCAGCAGCCCCCCCTGGGGCGGGGAGCTGTTTTTT. It is translated as CASSPPWGGELFF.

The chain joins TRBV2 to TRBJ2-7; possibly TRBD2 for D (6 bases). The CDR3 extends over 15 amino acids. Trimming stripped 0 bases from V and 1 base from J, with 10 bases between. CDR1 is SNHLY, CDR2 FYNNEI, per germline. Here the CDR3 reads CASSEAPSASYEQYF. CDR3 DNA: TGTGCCAGCAGTGAAGCGCCTAGCGCTTCCTACGAGCAGTACTTC.

This chain uses TRBV30 with TRBJ2-3; TRBD2 matches 7 bases. This CDR3 region has 24 residues. Germline-derived CDR1 and CDR2 are GTSNPN and SVGIG (reference sequence). Unmatched junction bases numbered 32, after V lost 2 bases and J lost 0 bases. DNA for the CDR3: TGTGCCTGGAGTTGGTCGACGGGCACCCGTAAAGCGGGGACTTCATATATTAGCACAGATACGCAGTATTTT. Translation: CAWSWSTGTRKAGTSYISTDTQYF. Supplemented by reference TRBV30 and TRBJ2-3, the full variable domain reads SQTIHQWPATLVQPVGSPLSLECTVEGTSNPNLYWYRQAAGRGLQLLFYSVGIGQISSEVPQNLSASRPQDRQFILSSKKLLLSDSGFYLCAWSWSTGTRKAGTSYISTDTQYFGPGTRLTVL.

The sample holds one count of this clone. V and J are TRBV10-1 and TRBJ2-7; possibly TRBD1 for D (5 bases). Trimming took 0 bases from V and 5 from J, leaving 11 bases between them. Germline V gives CDR1 WNHNN, CDR2 SYGVQD (reference sequence). This CDR3 contains 14 residues. The CDR3 reads CASSESPRGHEQYF. The CDR3 nucleotides are TGCGCCAGCAGTGAGTCTCCAAGGGGCCACGAGCAGTACTTC.

This clone was detected once. This rearrangement joins TRBV7-8 to TRBJ1-6; D possibly corresponds to TRBD1 (5 bases). CDR1 and CDR2 (germline): SGHVS, FQNEAQ. Trimming removed 2 bases at V and 7 bases at J, with 12 bases between. This CDR3 spans 15 amino acids. The CDR3 loop reads CASSLLGKGNSPLHF. The CDR3 DNA sequence: TGTGCCAGCAGCTTATTAGGAAAGGGGAATTCACCCCTCCACTTT.

This chain links TRBV2 with TRBJ1-2; maybe TRBD1 (6 bases). The CDR3 consists of 16 residues. Germline loops: CDR1 SNHLY, CDR2 FYNNEI. The V end was cut by 2 bases, the J end by 8 bases, with 21 bases between. CDR3 sequence reads: CASSESSSGARYGYTF. The DNA for the CDR3 is TGTGCCAGCAGTGAAAGTAGTTCGGGGGCGAGGTACGGCTACACCTTC.